The 32 T cell receptor beta chains below were found in one sample sequenced in a study of blood T cell repertoires in COVID-19. Sequencing was performed with immunoSEQ multiplex PCR; in TCRdb, only in-frame clones are kept and a portion is missing. The sample lists 200,000 to 250,000 clones, approximately 90% occurring once. Sequencing used peripheral blood. All receptors come from a woman between 18 and 30 years old who had recovered from COVID-19.

This rearrangement joins TRBV19 to TRBJ2-3, with TRBD2 matching over 12 bases. Germline trimming cut 2 bases from V and 3 bases from J; bases unmatched to any gene: 6. The CDR3 extends over 17 amino acids. The germline CDR1 and CDR2 sequences are LNHDA and SQIVND (reference sequence). Here the CDR3 DNA reads TGTGCCAGTAGTATACTAGCGGGAGGGCCGATAACAGATACGCAGTATTTT. Translating gives CASSILAGGPITDTQYF.

CDR3 nucleotide sequence: TGTGCCTGGAGTGTAGCGGGAGGGCCAACAGATACGCAGTATTTT. Protein: CAWSVAGGPTDTQYF. This rearrangement joins TRBV30 to TRBJ2-3; TRBD2 aligns across 10 bases. Trimming took 0 bases from V and 3 from J; bases not matched to a gene: 3. Germline V gives CDR1 GTSNPN, CDR2 SVGIG (reference sequence). CDR3 size: 15 residues.

The rearrangement uses TRBV5-4 and TRBJ2-5; perhaps TRBD2 as D (5 bases). The CDR3 length is 14 residues. Trimming removed 1 base from V and 1 base from J, with 8 bases in between. Germline CDR1 SGHNT, CDR2 YYREEE (reference sequence). This chain's CDR3 is CASSLKEVQETQYF. The CDR3 DNA is TGTGCCAGCAGCTTGAAGGAGGTCCAAGAGACCCAGTACTTC.

The V gene is TRBV24-1, the J gene TRBJ2-3; tentative D call: TRBD1 (6 bases). The CDR3 loop spans 15 amino acids. Germline V gives CDR1 KGHDR, CDR2 SFDVKD. The V and J ends lost 5 bases and 2 bases respectively, with 13 bases between them. The DNA for the CDR3 is TGTGCCACCAGTGTCCGGACAGAAAACACAGATACGCAGTATTTT. Encoded protein: CATSVRTENTDTQYF.

V is TRBV19 and J is TRBJ1-1; D is perhaps TRBD1 (6 bases). Trimming took 3 bases from V and 4 from J, leaving 12 bases between them. CDR3 length: 14 residues. The germline CDR1 and CDR2 sequences are LNHDA and SQIVND (reference sequence). As DNA, the CDR3 is TGTGCCAGTAGTATTTTGAGAGGGGGCACTGAAGCTTTCTTT. This sequence encodes CASSILRGGTEAFF.

The chain couples TRBV3-1 (or the pseudogene TRBV3-2) to TRBJ1-1; D unclear. Germline V gives CDR1 LGHDT, CDR2 YNNKEL (reference sequence). The CDR3 sequence is 14 residues long. V was cut by 1 base and J by 2 bases, with 8 bases left in between. As DNA, the CDR3 is TGTGCCAGCAGCCAAGGAGCCCCAAACACTGAAGCTTTCTTT. This codes for CASSQGAPNTEAFF.

The genes are TRBV5-6 and TRBJ1-5, with D tentatively TRBD1 (6 bases). Trimming stripped 4 bases from V and 10 bases from J, with 18 bases between. Germline assignment: CDR1 SGHDT and CDR2 YYEEEE. This CDR3 region has 14 residues. The CDR3 loop reads CASSRGAGVYPQHF. CDR3 DNA: TGTGCCAGCAGCCGAGGGGCAGGGGTGTACCCCCAGCATTTT.

In DNA form, the CDR3 reads TGTGCCAGCTCGTACACTCGGGGAACAGATACGCAGTATTTT. This translates into CASSYTRGTDTQYF. The rearrangement links TRBV11-2 to TRBJ2-3, with D possibly being TRBD2 (5 bases). This CDR3 has 14 residues. Germline CDR1 SGHAT, CDR2 FQNNGV. With 8 bases removed from V and 3 bases from J, the gap between germline ends came to 15 bases.

This chain joins TRBV7-3 and TRBJ2-3, with 9 bases identical to TRBD2. The CDR3 totals 15 residues. Trimming removed 2 bases from V and 5 bases from J; junction bases left unmatched: 5. Germline V gene lookup returns CDR1 SGHTA and CDR2 FQGTGA. As DNA, the CDR3 is TGTGCCAGCAGCTTACTAGCGGGGAATTTAGATACGCAGTATTTT. Encoded protein: CASSLLAGNLDTQYF.

V and J are TRBV7-2 and TRBJ2-5; 7 bases map to TRBD2. The CDR3 covers 15 residues. From germline, CDR1 is SGHTA and CDR2 FQGNSA. Trimming cost V 4 bases and J 0 bases; bases outside gene matches: 5. Here the CDR3 DNA reads TGTGCCAGCAGCTCCGGAGCGGGGTACCAAGAGACCCAGTACTTC. This sequence encodes CASSSGAGYQETQYF.

V and J are TRBV19 and TRBJ1-2; weak D call: TRBD1 (5 bases). The CDR3 runs to 14 residues. Trimming took off 10 bases at V and 3 bases at J, with 18 bases between the two ends. Looked up from germline, CDR1 is LNHDA and CDR2 is SQIVND (reference sequence). The CDR3 DNA follows: TGTGCCACCTTGGGGCAGGAGCCCTACTATGGCTACACCTTC. Translation gives CATLGQEPYYGYTF.

This clone was counted between two and nine times. The chain couples TRBV19 to TRBJ1-5; D gene unclear. Trimming left V 0 bases short and J 4 bases short, with 10 bases between. The CDR3 runs 15 residues. CDR1 and CDR2 from the germline V gene are LNHDA and SQIVND (reference sequence). The CDR3 loop is CASSIDPPGNQPQHF. CDR3 DNA: TGTGCCAGTAGTATAGACCCACCGGGGAATCAGCCCCAGCATTTT.

The chain recombines TRBV25-1 with TRBJ2-7; D perhaps matches TRBD2 (6 bases). The CDR3 contains 15 residues. The germline V gene encodes CDR1 MGHDK and CDR2 SYGVNS. The V end was cut by 3 bases, the J end by 3 bases, with 15 bases between. CDR3 region: CASSDLGGKGYEQYF. The CDR3 bases are TGTGCCAGCAGTGACTTGGGGGGTAAGGGCTACGAGCAGTACTTC.

J is TRBJ1-4 and V is TRBV3-1 (or the pseudogene TRBV3-2); 9 positions match TRBD1. The CDR3 extends over 16 amino acids. Germline V gene lookup returns CDR1 LGHDT and CDR2 YNNKEL (reference sequence). V lost 4 bases to trimming and J lost 3 bases; unmatched junction nucleotides: 6. CDR3 DNA: TGTGCCAGCAGCCGGGACAGGGATTGGCCTAATGAAAAACTGTTTTTT. Amino acids: CASSRDRDWPNEKLFF.

The chain links TRBV2 to TRBJ1-2, with 10 bases matching TRBD1. CDR3 length: 14 residues. Germline CDR1 and CDR2: SNHLY and FYNNEI. V gave up 4 bases and J gave up 7 bases; unmatched junction bases: 6. CDR3: CASSVGQGEFGYTF. CDR3 nucleotides: TGTGCCAGCAGTGTTGGACAGGGGGAATTTGGCTACACCTTC.

The chain is built from TRBV9 and TRBJ2-5; D remains ambiguous. This CDR3 contains 13 residues. V shed 0 bases and J shed 3 bases, with 6 bases lying between them. The V gene's germline CDR1 is SGDLS and CDR2 YYNGEE. The CDR3 DNA follows: TGTGCCAGCAGCGTAGGTCCGGAAGAGACCCAGTACTTC. The encoded protein is CASSVGPEETQYF.

In regard to this clone: The same CDR3 can be traced to other DNA sequences in this sample. V usage is TRBV7-2 and J usage is TRBJ1-2; TRBD1 aligns across 10 bases. Germline V gives CDR1 SGHTA, CDR2 FQGNSA. The CDR3 sequence is 14 residues long. V was pared by 4 bases and J by 3 bases, with 2 bases of the junction left unmatched. CDR3 sequence reads: CASSSGQGDYGYTF. The CDR3 nucleotides are TGTGCCAGCAGCTCAGGACAGGGGGACTATGGCTACACCTTC.

The chain uses TRBV13 and TRBJ1-1, with a possible D match to TRBD1 (6 bases). CDR3 length equals 17 residues. Germline V gene lookup returns CDR1 PRHDT and CDR2 FYEKMQ (reference sequence). V was clipped by 0 bases and J by 4 bases, with 18 bases between them. Here the CDR3 DNA reads TGTGCCAGCAGCTTAGGACAGGGCTTGATGAGAAGCACTGAAGCTTTCTTT. It translates to CASSLGQGLMRSTEAFF.

This clone occurred once. The chain is built from TRBV4-1 and TRBJ1-2; D is ambiguous. CDR1 and CDR2 (germline): MGHRA, YSYEKL. The CDR3 spans 15 residues. V lost 0 bases and J 4 bases, leaving 12 bases between the germline ends. The CDR3 DNA is TGCGCCAGCAGCCAAGAGGGAGGGATGGGCTATGGCTACACCTTC. Amino acid sequence: CASSQEGGMGYGYTF.

This clone was detected only once. The V gene is TRBV3-1 (or the pseudogene TRBV3-2), the J gene TRBJ2-1, with TRBD2 matching 9 bases. The CDR3 loop spans 17 amino acids. Germline CDR1 reads LGHDT; CDR2 reads YNNKEL (reference sequence). V lost 0 bases and J lost 8; bases outside the gene matches: 11. As DNA, the CDR3 is TGTGCCAGCAGCCAAGAATTGGCGGGAGGGCCCAGAGATGAGCAGTTCTTC. Translation: CASSQELAGGPRDEQFF.

The chain recombines TRBV11-2 with TRBJ2-7; 11 nucleotides align to TRBD2. The length of the CDR3 is 15 residues. V lost 5 bases to trimming and J lost 2 bases; unmatched junction nucleotides: 5. Germline assignment: CDR1 SGHAT and CDR2 FQNNGV. Written as DNA, the CDR3 is TGTGCCAGCAGCATTAGCGGGAGGGAACCCTACGAGCAGTACTTC. Amino acids: CASSISGREPYEQYF.

The chain uses TRBV28 and TRBJ2-7; a possible D gene is TRBD1 (6 bases). There are 12 residues in the CDR3. With 9 bases removed from V and 2 bases from J, the gap between germline ends came to 11 bases. The germline V gene encodes CDR1 MDHEN and CDR2 SYDVKM. CDR3 DNA: TGTGCCAGTGGAGACAGGACCTACGAGCAGTACTTC. This gives the protein CASGDRTYEQYF.

This rearrangement joins TRBV30 to TRBJ2-7; 7 bases map to TRBD1. The CDR3 consists of 14 residues. Germline V gene sequence: CDR1 GTSNPN, CDR2 SVGIG (reference sequence). J gave up 6 bases and V 0 bases, and 8 bases lay outside the gene matches. The CDR3 DNA reads as TGTGCCTGGAGTGTACTACAGGGGAGAGGCGAGCAGTACTTC. As protein: CAWSVLQGRGEQYF.

V usage is TRBV7-3 and J usage is TRBJ2-3, with TRBD2 identical over 9 bases. Per germline, CDR1 SGHTA and CDR2 FQGTGA. J gave up 5 bases and V 4 bases, and 7 bases lay outside the gene matches. The CDR3 totals 15 residues. The CDR3 loop reads CASSYSSGRGDTQYF. In nucleotides, the CDR3 is TGTGCCAGCAGCTACAGTAGCGGGAGAGGAGATACGCAGTATTTT.

The V call is TRBV12-3 or TRBV12-4, the J call TRBJ1-6; D gene uncertain. The V end lost 4 bases, the J end lost 8 bases, and 9 bases lay between the germline ends. The CDR3 length is 13 residues. CDR3 nucleotides: TGTGCCAGCAGTTCGAGGGATTATTCACCCCTCCACTTT. Translation: CASSSRDYSPLHF.

This chain joins TRBV25-1 and TRBJ1-1; 11 bases line up with TRBD1. After removal of 1 base from V and 3 bases from J, the junction contained 7 bases not matched to a gene. This CDR3 is built from 17 residues. Looked up from germline, CDR1 is MGHDK and CDR2 is SYGVNS. The CDR3 is CASSEFSDRGPYTEAFF. The CDR3 DNA reads TGTGCCAGCAGTGAATTTTCGGACAGGGGGCCTTACACTGAAGCTTTCTTT.

V gene TRBV18 combines with J gene TRBJ1-1; tentatively, D is TRBD1 (6 bases). Germline V gene data show CDR1 as KGHSH and CDR2 as LQKENI. Trimming shortened V by 2 bases and J by 1 base, and 14 bases separated the two germline ends. The CDR3 length is 16 residues. The CDR3 region has the DNA TGTGCCAGCTCACCAAGGCAGGGGTCGGGGAACACTGAAGCTTTCTTT. Its protein product is CASSPRQGSGNTEAFF.

On this clone itself: The junction differs from germline at one of its ends, possibly a read error. This chain uses TRBV3-1 (or the pseudogene TRBV3-2) with TRBJ2-7, with D maybe TRBD2 (5 bases). The germline V gene encodes CDR1 LGHDT and CDR2 YNNKEL (reference sequence). The CDR3 contains 14 residues. This chain's CDR3 is CASSNRDSSYKQYF. Here the CDR3 DNA reads TGTGCCAGCAGCAACCGGGATTCCTCCTACAAGCAGTACTTC.

V usage is TRBV5-6 and J usage is TRBJ2-7; D might be TRBD1 (5 bases). CDR3 length: 13 amino acids. Germline V lookup: CDR1 SGHDT, CDR2 YYEEEE. Trimming left V 5 bases short and J 0 bases short, with 9 bases between. The CDR3, as DNA: TGTGCCAGCAGGGCAGGGCACTCCTACGAGCAGTACTTC. It codes for CASRAGHSYEQYF.

This chain connects TRBV14 to TRBJ2-2; perhaps TRBD2 as D (5 bases). The V end lost 4 bases, the J end lost 7 bases, and 13 bases lay between the germline ends. CDR3 length: 14 residues. Germline V gene data show CDR1 as SGHDN and CDR2 as FVKESK. CDR3 residues: CASSPFDRGGELFF. CDR3 nucleotide sequence: TGTGCCAGCAGCCCGTTTGATCGGGGCGGGGAGCTGTTTTTT.

The rearrangement joins TRBV27 to TRBJ2-7; 15 bases are shared with TRBD2. With V trimmed by 5 bases and J by 5 bases, 4 bases remained unmatched. CDR1 and CDR2 from the germline V gene are MNHEY and SMNVEV (reference sequence). The CDR3 is made up of 15 amino acids. CDR3 residues: CASSPGTSGRNEQYF. CDR3 nucleotides: TGTGCCAGCAGTCCCGGGACTAGCGGGAGGAACGAGCAGTACTTC.

In this sample, this clone turned up once. The chain joins TRBV18 to TRBJ1-2; D might be TRBD1 (6 bases). The germline V and J ends were trimmed by 3 bases and 7 bases, with 18 bases remaining between them. The CDR3 length is 15 residues. Germline V CDR1 and CDR2: KGHSH, LQKENI. CDR3 sequence (DNA): TGTGCCAGCTCACCCACCGAAAGGGGGAGCGGTGGCTACACCTTC. Translated: CASSPTERGSGGYTF.